The rows below give T cell receptor beta chains drawn from one sample of a study of blood T cells in healthy people across ages. TCRdb recomputed calls from the 5' RACE reads with MiXCR, one row per CDR3 protein. The table includes over a million distinct CDR3 sequences, 35% to 50% detected once. The sequencing sample was made of blood. These receptors all stem from an older woman in good health. CDR3s include the opening cysteine and the closing phenylalanine or tryptophan. The D gene is left open where the match is weak. Expanded clones are given a class, and other clones once, few, many or no size at all.

J gene	clone size	D gene	V gene	CDR3 length	CDR3 protein	CDR3 DNA
TRBJ2-7	few	.	TRBV11-2	15	CASSMTGPPPYEQYF	TGTGCCAGCAGCATGACCGGGCCTCCCCCCTACGAGCAGTACTTC
TRBJ2-5	.	TRBD2	TRBV4-2	15	CASSQETSEGETQYF	TGTGCCAGCAGCCAAGAGACTAGCGAGGGAGAGACCCAGTACTTC
TRBJ2-1	.	TRBD2	TRBV15	17	CATSRDRREGHKNEQFF	TGTGCCACCAGCAGAGATCGGCGGGAGGGCCATAAAAATGAGCAGTTCTTC
TRBJ1-2	.	.	TRBV27	17	CASSLRSGLWVDYGYTF	TGTGCCAGCAGTTTAAGGTCAGGCCTCTGGGTGGACTATGGCTACACCTTC
TRBJ2-5	few	TRBD1	TRBV18	13	CASVTGTGGKQYF	TGTGCCAGCGTTACCGGGACAGGGGGCAAGCAGTACTTC
TRBJ2-1	few	TRBD2	TRBV7-2	13	CASSFHLAGEQFF	TGTGCCAGCAGCTTCCATTTAGCGGGTGAGCAGTTCTTC
TRBJ2-7	.	.	TRBV20-1	13	CSATQENSYEQYF	TGCAGTGCCACACAGGAAAATTCCTACGAGCAGTACTTC
TRBJ2-1	.	.	TRBV15	13	CATSSASIDEQFF	TGTGCCACCAGCAGCGCTAGCATAGATGAGCAGTTCTTC
TRBJ2-2	.	TRBD2	TRBV15	16	CATSRDLAGGPGELFF	TGTGCCACCAGCAGAGATCTGGCGGGAGGGCCCGGGGAGCTGTTTTTT
TRBJ2-5	.	TRBD2	TRBV20-1	11	CSAAGGEAQYF	TGCAGTGCTGCGGGAGGTGAGGCCCAGTACTTC
TRBJ2-1	once	TRBD1	TRBV11-2	14	CASSKPGTGREQSF	TGTGCCAGCAGCAAGCCCGGGACAGGGAGGGAGCAGTCCTTC
TRBJ2-5	.	.	TRBV10-2	14	CASTGSIEGETQYF	TGCGCCAGCACGGGAAGTATTGAGGGTGAGACCCAGTACTTC
TRBJ2-3	.	.	TRBV20-1	12	CSARDEENTQYF	TGCAGTGCTAGGGACGAGGAAAATACGCAGTATTTT
TRBJ2-1	few	.	TRBV6-1	11	CASRTAREQFF	TGTGCCAGCAGAACAGCTCGTGAGCAGTTCTTC
TRBJ2-3	.	TRBD1	TRBV12-5	15	CASGTDRGLADTQYF	TGTGCTAGTGGGACGGACAGGGGGCTCGCAGATACGCAGTATTTT
TRBJ2-2	.	.	TRBV29-1	14	CSVAFTGYAGELFF	TGCAGCGTTGCCTTTACAGGGTACGCCGGGGAGCTGTTTTTT
TRBJ2-7	.	TRBD2	TRBV20-1	18	CSAKKRLAGYSPSYEQYF	TGCAGTGCTAAGAAACGACTAGCGGGATACAGCCCCTCCTACGAGCAGTACTTC
TRBJ2-7	.	.	TRBV18	16	CASSPLRIQMAYEQYF	TGTGCCAGCTCACCCCTTAGGATACAGATGGCCTACGAGCAGTACTTC
TRBJ2-1	once	.	TRBV19	15	CASSGDKGGKNEQFF	TGTGCCAGTAGTGGCGACAAGGGGGGAAAGAATGAGCAGTTCTTC
TRBJ1-2	few	.	TRBV21-1	15	CASPVIIRGVYGYTF	TGTGCCAGCCCCGTAATAATTCGGGGGGTCTATGGCTACACCTTC
TRBJ1-4	.	TRBD1	TRBV29-1	13	CSVRGGGNEKLFF	TGCAGCGTTAGAGGGGGCGGGAATGAAAAACTGTTTTTT
TRBJ2-5	.	TRBD2	TRBV10-3	13	CAIRIAGAETQYF	TGTGCCATCAGGATAGCGGGAGCGGAGACCCAGTACTTC